The present T cell receptor (beta chain) was sequenced within a study of shared clonotypes between healthy human individuals. Produced via immunoSEQ multiplex PCR; TCRdb's table is partial and in-frame only. The table has 2 million to 2.5 million clones, roughly 95% seen once; the top ten hold approximately 0.13%. Study results and caveats: Non-shared clonotypes were found to have lower generation probabilities than the clonotypes that were shared by all four of the sorted-subset donors.

Germline V CDR1 and CDR2: SGHRS, YFSETQ. The V and J ends lost 0 bases and 0 bases respectively, with 18 bases between them. This CDR3 has 18 residues. About this clone: Its antigen is unknown.

Sequencing was carried out using naive CD4+ T cells sorted from blood. The sample's subset: CD45RA+ positively selected. The clonotype comes from a young man in good health. This chain connects TRBV5-1 to TRBJ1-2; D call uncertain. CDR3 loop: CASSLGTLKAPANYGYTF. For the CDR3, the DNA is TGCGCCAGCAGCTTGGGGACTTTAAAAGCCCCAGCTAACTATGGCTACACCTTC.